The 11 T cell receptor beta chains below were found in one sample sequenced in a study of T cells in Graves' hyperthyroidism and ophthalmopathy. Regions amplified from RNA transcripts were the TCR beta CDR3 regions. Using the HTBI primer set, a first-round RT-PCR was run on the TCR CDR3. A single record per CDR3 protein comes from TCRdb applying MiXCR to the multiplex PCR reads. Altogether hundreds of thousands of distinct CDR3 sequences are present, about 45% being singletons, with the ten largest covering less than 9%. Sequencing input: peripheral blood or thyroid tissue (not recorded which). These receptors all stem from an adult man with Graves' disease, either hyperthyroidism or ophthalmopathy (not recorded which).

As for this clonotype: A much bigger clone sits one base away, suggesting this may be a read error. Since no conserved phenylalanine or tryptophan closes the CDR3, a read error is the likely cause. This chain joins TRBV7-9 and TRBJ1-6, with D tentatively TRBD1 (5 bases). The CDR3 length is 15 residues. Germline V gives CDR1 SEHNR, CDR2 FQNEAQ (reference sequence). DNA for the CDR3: TGCGCCAGCAGCCAAGAGAGGGACGAAAATTCACCCCTCCACCTT. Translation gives CASSQERDENSPLHL.

The CDR3 coding sequence is TGCAGCGTTGCGTCGCCAGGCGGAACTAACTATGGCTACACCTTC. It codes for CSVASPGGTNYGYTF. The chain employs TRBV29-1 and TRBJ1-2, with no clear D. V lost 4 bases and J lost 0, with 15 bases in between. Germline V gene data show CDR1 as SQVTM and CDR2 as ANQGSEA. The CDR3 runs 15 residues.

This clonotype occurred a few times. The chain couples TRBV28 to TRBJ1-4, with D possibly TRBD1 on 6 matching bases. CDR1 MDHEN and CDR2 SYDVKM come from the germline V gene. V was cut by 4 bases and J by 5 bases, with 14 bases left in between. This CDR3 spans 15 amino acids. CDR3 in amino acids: CASSSRQDYNEKLFF. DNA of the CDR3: TGTGCCAGCAGTTCTCGACAGGATTACAATGAAAAACTGTTTTTT.

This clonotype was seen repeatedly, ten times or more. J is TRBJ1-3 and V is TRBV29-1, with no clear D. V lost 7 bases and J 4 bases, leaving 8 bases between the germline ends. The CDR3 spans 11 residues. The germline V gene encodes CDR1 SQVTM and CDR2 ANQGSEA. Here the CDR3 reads CSASEGNTIYF. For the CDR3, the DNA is TGCAGCGCCTCGGAGGGAAACACCATATATTTT.

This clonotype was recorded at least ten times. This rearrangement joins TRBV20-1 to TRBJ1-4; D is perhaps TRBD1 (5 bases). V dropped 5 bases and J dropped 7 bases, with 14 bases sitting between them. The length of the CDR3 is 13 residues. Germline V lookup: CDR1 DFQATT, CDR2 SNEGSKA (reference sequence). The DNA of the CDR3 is TGCAGTGCTCTACGGGGGTATGCTGAAAAACTGTTTTTT. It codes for CSALRGYAEKLFF.

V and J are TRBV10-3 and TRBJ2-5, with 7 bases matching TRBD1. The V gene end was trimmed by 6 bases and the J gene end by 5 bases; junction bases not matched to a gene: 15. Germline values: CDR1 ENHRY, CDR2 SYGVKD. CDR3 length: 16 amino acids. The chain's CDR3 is CAISHLGTAPRETQYF. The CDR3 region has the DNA TGTGCCATCAGCCACCTCGGGACAGCCCCTCGGGAGACCCAGTACTTC.

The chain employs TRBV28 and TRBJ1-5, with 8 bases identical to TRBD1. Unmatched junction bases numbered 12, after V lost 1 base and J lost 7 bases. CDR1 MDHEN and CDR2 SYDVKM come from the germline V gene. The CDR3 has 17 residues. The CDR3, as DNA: TGTGCCAGCAGTTTATCGTTAGAACAGGGGGTAGGACAGCCCCAGCATTTT. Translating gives CASSLSLEQGVGQPQHF.

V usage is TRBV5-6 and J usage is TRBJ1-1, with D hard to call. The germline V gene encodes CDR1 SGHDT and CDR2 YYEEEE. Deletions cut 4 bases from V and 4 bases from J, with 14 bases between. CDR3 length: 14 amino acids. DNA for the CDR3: TGTGCCAGCAGCCCCATCAGGCAGTCCACTGAAGCTTTCTTT. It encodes CASSPIRQSTEAFF.

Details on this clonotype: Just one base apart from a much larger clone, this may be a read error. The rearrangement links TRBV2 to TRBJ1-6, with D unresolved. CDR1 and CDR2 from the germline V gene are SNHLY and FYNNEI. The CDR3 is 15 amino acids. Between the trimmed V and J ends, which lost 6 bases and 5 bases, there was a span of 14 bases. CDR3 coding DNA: TGTGCCAGCAGCTTAAACGGTTCCGATAATTCACCCCTCCACTTT. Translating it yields CASSLNGSDNSPLHF. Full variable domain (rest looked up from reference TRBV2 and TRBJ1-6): EPEVTQTPSHQVTQMGQEVILRCVPISNHLYFYWYRQILGQKVEFLVSFYNNEISEKSEIFDDQFSVERPDGSNFTLKIRSTKLEDSAMYFCASSLNGSDNSPLHFGNGTRLTVT.

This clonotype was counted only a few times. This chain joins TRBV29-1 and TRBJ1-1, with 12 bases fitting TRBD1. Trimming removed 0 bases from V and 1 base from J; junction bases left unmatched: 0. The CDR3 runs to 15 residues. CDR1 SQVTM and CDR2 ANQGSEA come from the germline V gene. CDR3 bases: TGCAGCGTTGAAGAGGGACAGGGGGCGAACACTGAAGCTTTCTTT. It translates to CSVEEGQGANTEAFF. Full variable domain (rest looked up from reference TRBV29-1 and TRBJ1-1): SAVISQKPSRDICQRGTSLTIQCQVDSQVTMMFWYRQQPGQSLTLIATANQGSEATYESGFVIDKFPISRPNLTFSTLTVSNMSPEDSSIYLCSVEEGQGANTEAFFGQGTRLTVV.

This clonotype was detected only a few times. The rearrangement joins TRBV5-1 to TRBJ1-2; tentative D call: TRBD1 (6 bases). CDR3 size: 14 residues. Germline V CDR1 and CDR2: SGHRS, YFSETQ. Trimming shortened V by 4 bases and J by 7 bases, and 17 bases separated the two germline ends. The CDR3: CASSPGHREGGYTF. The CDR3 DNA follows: TGCGCCAGCAGCCCGGGACACCGGGAGGGTGGCTACACCTTC.